This T cell receptor (beta chain) comes out of a study of cytomegalovirus exposure and HLA in healthy donors. This PCR relied on a set of 60 Vbeta primers and 13 Jbeta primers. Sequenced by immunoSEQ multiplex PCR; TCRdb stores in-frame clones only, minus some. In the table there are some 120,000 clones, around 75% of which are singletons. The CDR3 consists of 15 residues. Germline V gene sequence: CDR1 SGHRS, CDR2 YFSETQ. Trimming shortened V by 0 bases and J by 4 bases, and 8 bases separated the two germline ends. The source is a middle-aged woman in good health and CMV-seropositive. The rearrangement uses TRBV5-1 and TRBJ2-6; no clear D gene. The sequencing input was PBMCs. In DNA, the CDR3 is TGCGCCAGCAGCTTGGCCTTCTCCGGGGCCAACGTCCTGACTTTC. Protein: CASSLAFSGANVLTF.